This TCR beta chain was identified during a study of blood T cells in healthy people across ages. With V trimmed by 7 bases and J by 7 bases, 9 bases remained unmatched. Germline V gives CDR1 MNHEY, CDR2 SMNVEV (reference sequence). The CDR3 has 14 residues. A second PCR of roughly 6 to 12 cycles used a sample-barcoded 5' primer and a J-beta primer mix. TCRdb processed the 5' RACE reads anew with MiXCR; each CDR3 protein has one entry. This table has almost 800,000 distinct CDR3 sequences, roughly 64% appearing once. What was sequenced was blood. V gene TRBV27 combines with J gene TRBJ2-1; 8 bases are shared with TRBD2. The receptor was isolated from a man younger than 40 in good health. This CDR3 reads CASKPGGTKNEQFF. In nucleotides, the CDR3 is TGTGCCAGCAAACCGGGGGGGACTAAGAATGAGCAGTTCTTC.